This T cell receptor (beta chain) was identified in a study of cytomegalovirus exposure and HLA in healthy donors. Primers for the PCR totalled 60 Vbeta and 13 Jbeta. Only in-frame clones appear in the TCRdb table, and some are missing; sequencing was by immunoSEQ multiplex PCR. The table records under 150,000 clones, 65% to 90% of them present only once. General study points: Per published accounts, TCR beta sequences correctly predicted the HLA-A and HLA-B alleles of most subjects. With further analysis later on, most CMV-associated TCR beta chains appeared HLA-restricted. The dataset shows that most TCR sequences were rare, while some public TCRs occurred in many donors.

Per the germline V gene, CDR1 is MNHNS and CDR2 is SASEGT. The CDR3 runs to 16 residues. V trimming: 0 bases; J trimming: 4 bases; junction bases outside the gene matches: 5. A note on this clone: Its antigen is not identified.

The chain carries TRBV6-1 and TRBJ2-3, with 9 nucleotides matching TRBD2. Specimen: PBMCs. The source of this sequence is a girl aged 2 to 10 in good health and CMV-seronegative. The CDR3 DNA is TGTGCCAGCAGTGAAGCTGCGGGAGGGCTGGCAGATACGCAGTATTTT. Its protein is CASSEAAGGLADTQYF.